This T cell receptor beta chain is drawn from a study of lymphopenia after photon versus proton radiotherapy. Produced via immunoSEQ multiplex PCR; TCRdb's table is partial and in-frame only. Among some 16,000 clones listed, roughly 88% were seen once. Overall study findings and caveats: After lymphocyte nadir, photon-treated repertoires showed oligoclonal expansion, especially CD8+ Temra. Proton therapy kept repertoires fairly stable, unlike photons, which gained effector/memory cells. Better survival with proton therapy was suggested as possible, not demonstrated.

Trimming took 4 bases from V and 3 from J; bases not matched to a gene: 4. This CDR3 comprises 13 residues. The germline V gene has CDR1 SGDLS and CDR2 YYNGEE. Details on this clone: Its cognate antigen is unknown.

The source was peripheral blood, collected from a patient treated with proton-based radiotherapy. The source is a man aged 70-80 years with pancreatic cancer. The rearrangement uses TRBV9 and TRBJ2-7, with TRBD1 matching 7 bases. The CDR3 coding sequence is TGTGCCAGCAGCCGTAGGGACAGCTACGAGCAGTACTTC. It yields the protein CASSRRDSYEQYF.